This TCR beta chain is from a study of T-cell reconstitution after alpha-beta-depleted transplantation in children. Study-wide results and limits: T-cell counts and diversity were attributed mostly to newly produced T cells one year after transplant. Surviving recipient T cells and thymic progenitors produced the high day-60 TCRbeta diversity seen in some patients. The origin of alpha-beta T cells about two months after transplant was reportedly several hundred expanded graft clones.

The TCRbeta library incorporated unique molecular identifiers. TCRdb reanalysed the PCR reads using MiXCR and keeps one entry per CDR3 protein. The table lists 500,000 or so distinct CDR3 sequences, around 10% of them singletons. Germline lookup yields CDR1 SGHTA and CDR2 FQGTGA. This CDR3 contains 15 residues. V was clipped by 3 bases and J by 6 bases; unmatched bases: 8. A note on this clonotype: Its antigen is currently unknown.

The rearrangement uses TRBV7-3 and TRBJ2-3; 8 bases match TRBD2. Here the sequenced sample was PBMCs, mostly from graft donor cells, taken 180 days after TCRalphabeta/CD19-depleted stem cell transplant. This sequence originates from a female patient under 10 years old who had a stem cell transplant for aplastic anemia, so the T cells may come from the graft donor. CDR3 DNA sequence: TGTGCCAGCAGCTTCAGCGGGAGTAGTTGGGATACGCAGTATTTT. This gives the protein CASSFSGSSWDTQYF.